The 12 T cell receptor beta chains below were found in one sample sequenced in a study of STAT5B mutations in CD4+ large granular lymphocyte leukemia. Sequencing was performed with immunoSEQ multiplex PCR; in TCRdb, only in-frame clones are kept and a portion is missing. The data show about 37,000 clones, about 90% seen once. Sequences were obtained from CD4+ T cells from blood buffy coats. The receptors derive from a human donor in good health.

This chain joins TRBV19 and TRBJ1-2; TRBD1 might be the D (6 bases). CDR3 size: 14 residues. V lost 7 bases, J lost 3 bases, and 15 bases lay in between. Germline lookup yields CDR1 LNHDA and CDR2 SQIVND (reference sequence). Here the CDR3 reads CASTPGEGDYGYTF. The CDR3 bases are TGTGCCAGTACCCCAGGGGAAGGGGACTATGGCTACACCTTC.

The J gene is TRBJ1-5, the V gene TRBV11-2, with D hard to call. The V end was cut by 2 bases, the J end by 5 bases, with 7 bases between. CDR1 SGHAT and CDR2 FQNNGV come from the germline V gene. The CDR3 loop spans 13 amino acids. CDR3 protein: CASSLSRDQPQHF. CDR3 DNA sequence: TGTGCCAGCAGCTTATCCCGAGATCAGCCCCAGCATTTT. The whole variable domain, remainder taken from reference TRBV11-2 and TRBJ1-5, is EAGVAQSPRYKIIEKRQSVAFWCNPISGHATLYWYQQILGQGPKLLIQFQNNGVVDDSQLPKDRFSAERLKGVDSTLKIQPAKLEDSAVYLCASSLSRDQPQHFGDGTRLSIL.

This clone was seen more than once but under ten times. The chain carries TRBV11-2 and TRBJ2-1; D gene ambiguous. The CDR3 consists of 13 residues. Germline values: CDR1 SGHAT, CDR2 FQNNGV. V gave up 4 bases and J gave up 7 bases, with 11 bases separating them. CDR3 region: CASSSLQRNEQFF. DNA of the CDR3: TGTGCCAGCAGCTCATTACAGAGGAATGAGCAGTTCTTC.

The chain has TRBV18 and TRBJ2-5; D assignment may be TRBD1 or TRBD2 (6 bases each). Germline V gene data show CDR1 as KGHSH and CDR2 as LQKENI. Trimming removed 3 bases from V and 4 bases from J, with 9 bases in between. The CDR3 has 13 residues. The CDR3 nucleotides are TGTGCCAGCTCACCGGAGGGGGGAGAGACCCAGTACTTC. This translates into CASSPEGGETQYF.

The genes are TRBV25-1 and TRBJ2-4; D perhaps matches TRBD2 (6 bases). CDR1 is MGHDK and CDR2 is SYGVNS in the germline V gene. Trimming cost V 4 bases and J 8 bases, with 15 bases left between them. This CDR3 is built from 14 residues. Here the CDR3 reads CASSVGGRGYIQYF. DNA of the CDR3: TGTGCCAGCAGTGTCGGGGGTAGGGGATACATTCAGTACTTC.

The V gene is TRBV28, the J gene TRBJ2-1; D call uncertain. V was trimmed by 5 bases and J by 6 bases, leaving 8 bases between them. This CDR3 region has 12 residues. Germline lookup yields CDR1 MDHEN and CDR2 SYDVKM. This CDR3 is CASSLSINEQFF. In DNA form, the CDR3 reads TGTGCCAGCAGTCTCTCGATCAATGAGCAGTTCTTC. Full variable domain (remainder filled in from reference TRBV28 and TRBJ2-1): DVKVTQSSRYLVKRTGEKVFLECVQDMDHENMFWYRQDPGLGLRLIYFSYDVKMKEKGDIPEGYSVSREKKERFSLILESASTNQTSMYLCASSLSINEQFFGPGTRLTVL.

The chain couples TRBV2 to TRBJ2-7; possible D gene TRBD2, 6 bases. Trimming stripped 7 bases from V and 1 base from J, with 11 bases between. Per germline, CDR1 SNHLY and CDR2 FYNNEI. CDR3 size: 13 residues. The CDR3 sequence is CASNTGGSYEQYF. The CDR3 nucleotides read TGTGCCAGCAACACAGGAGGGTCCTACGAGCAGTACTTC.

The rearrangement joins TRBV20-1 to TRBJ2-5; no reliable D call. With 3 bases removed from V and 0 bases from J, the gap between germline ends came to 2 bases. This CDR3 has 11 residues. From germline, CDR1 is DFQATT and CDR2 SNEGSKA (reference sequence). The CDR3 is CSASDQETQYF. Written as DNA, the CDR3 is TGCAGTGCTAGTGACCAAGAGACCCAGTACTTC.

The chain couples TRBV5-1 to TRBJ2-1; perhaps TRBD2 as D (6 bases). Germline CDR1 and CDR2: SGHRS and YFSETQ. There are 16 residues in the CDR3. The V gene lost 4 bases and the J gene lost 3 bases, with 17 bases spanning the gap. The CDR3 nucleotides are TGCGCCAGCAGCCCGGGGACTCTAGGCTTCTACAATGAGCAGTTCTTC. Encoded protein: CASSPGTLGFYNEQFF. Supplemented by reference TRBV5-1 and TRBJ2-1, the full variable domain reads KAGVTQTPRYLIKTRGQQVTLSCSPISGHRSVSWYQQTPGQGLQFLFEYFSETQRNKGNFPGRFSGRQFSNSRSEMNVSTLELGDSALYLCASSPGTLGFYNEQFFGPGTRLTVL.

The chain combines TRBV5-1 with TRBJ1-3, with D uncertain. The CDR3 runs to 14 residues. Germline V lookup: CDR1 SGHRS, CDR2 YFSETQ. V shed 0 bases and J shed 2 bases, with 6 bases lying between them. In nucleotides, the CDR3 is TGCGCCAGCAGCTTGGGGGGAACTGGAAACACCATATATTTT. Its translation: CASSLGGTGNTIYF.

The CDR3 here is CASSPRRNGEQFF. CDR3 coding DNA: TGTGCCAGCTCACCACGACGAAACGGTGAGCAGTTCTTC. This sequence joins TRBV18 and TRBJ2-1; unclear D gene. This CDR3 has 13 residues. Germline CDR1 and CDR2: KGHSH and LQKENI. The germline V and J ends were trimmed by 1 base and 9 bases, with 10 bases remaining between them.

The chain couples TRBV6-5 to TRBJ1-5; no firm D call. Trimming shortened V by 5 bases and J by 4 bases, and 9 bases separated the two germline ends. The CDR3 has 13 amino acids. Germline V gene sequence: CDR1 MNHEY, CDR2 SVGAGI. The CDR3 nucleotides read TGTGCCAGCAGTCCCGTGCCAAATCAGCCCCAGCATTTT. Translating it yields CASSPVPNQPQHF.